The rows below give T cell receptor beta chains drawn from one sample of a study of cytomegalovirus exposure and HLA in healthy donors. The table came from immunoSEQ multiplex PCR; TCRdb's copy has only in-frame clones and leaves some out. Here the sample spans some 77,000 clones, 94% being singletons. Sequencing input: PBMCs. These receptors all come from a man aged 18 to 29 in good health and CMV-seropositive. The CDR3 runs from the conserved cysteine through the conserved F or W. D genes are given only for firm matches. The size of a clone is reported for some rows only, either as once, few or many, or as a class for expanded clones.

>TRBJ1-4|NA|TRBV2|NA
CASAWEEASNEKLFF
TGTGCCAGCGCTTGGGAGGAGGCTTCTAATGAAAAACTGTTTTTT
>TRBJ2-7|NA|TRBV5-4|TRBD1
CASSTRDSYEQYF
TGTGCCAGCAGCACCCGGGACAGCTACGAGCAGTACTTC
>TRBJ2-3|NA|TRBV7-2|TRBD2
CASSLVAGGVDTQYF
TGTGCCAGCAGCTTAGTGGCGGGAGGAGTAGATACGCAGTATTTT
>TRBJ1-5|NA|TRBV6-5|NA
CASNQGISNQPQHF
TGTGCCAGCAACCAGGGAATCAGCAATCAGCCCCAGCATTTT
>TRBJ1-1|NA|TRBV10-3|TRBD1
CAIQGARNTEAFF
TGTGCCATCCAGGGGGCGAGGAACACTGAAGCTTTCTTT
>TRBJ1-5|NA|TRBV29-1|NA
CSVAFDSYQPQHF
TGCAGCGTTGCTTTCGATAGTTATCAGCCCCAGCATTTT
>TRBJ1-1|once|TRBV7-8|TRBD1
CASSLVPYGTGSYMNTEAFF
TGTGCCAGCAGCTTAGTTCCCTATGGGACAGGGTCTTACATGAACACTGAAGCTTTCTTT
>TRBJ1-3|few|TRBV4-1|TRBD1
CASSHPRQGSAGNTIYF
TGCGCCAGCAGCCACCCTAGACAGGGCAGTGCTGGAAACACCATATATTTT
>TRBJ2-3|NA|TRBV7-8|TRBD2
CASTSSGVGTDTQYF
TGTGCCAGCACCTCGAGCGGGGTGGGCACAGATACGCAGTATTTT
>TRBJ2-3|NA|TRBV4-2|NA
CASSQGASTDTQYF
TGTGCCAGCAGCCAGGGGGCGAGCACAGATACGCAGTATTTT
>TRBJ2-2|NA|TRBV7-2|TRBD2
CASSLAGGVRTGELFF
TGTGCCAGCAGCTTAGCGGGGGGGGTTAGGACCGGGGAGCTGTTTTTT